Reported below is one T cell receptor beta chain. The antigen remains undetermined. Clones were read by immunoSEQ multiplex PCR, and TCRdb kept only the in-frame ones, dropping some. Among 120,000 or so clones listed, approximately 87% were seen once. These data belong to a study of cytomegalovirus exposure and HLA in healthy donors. This CDR3 spans 15 amino acids. Germline CDR1 is MNHEY and CDR2 is SVGAGI. V shed 6 bases and J 1 base; nucleotides not matched to a gene: 7. Study-wide results and limits: With high specificity and sensitivity, the classifier reportedly diagnosed cytomegalovirus status. The tendency of first-cohort TCR clusters to co-occur in the roughly 120 validation repertoires was the finding of a later analysis.

The chain carries TRBV6-5 and TRBJ2-7; 9 bases align to TRBD1. Sequencing was performed on PBMCs. The clonotype was recovered from a woman aged 25 to 39 in good health and CMV-seronegative. The CDR3 is CASRSTGGKSYEQYF. The CDR3 coding sequence is TGTGCCAGCAGAAGCACAGGGGGCAAATCCTACGAGCAGTACTTC.